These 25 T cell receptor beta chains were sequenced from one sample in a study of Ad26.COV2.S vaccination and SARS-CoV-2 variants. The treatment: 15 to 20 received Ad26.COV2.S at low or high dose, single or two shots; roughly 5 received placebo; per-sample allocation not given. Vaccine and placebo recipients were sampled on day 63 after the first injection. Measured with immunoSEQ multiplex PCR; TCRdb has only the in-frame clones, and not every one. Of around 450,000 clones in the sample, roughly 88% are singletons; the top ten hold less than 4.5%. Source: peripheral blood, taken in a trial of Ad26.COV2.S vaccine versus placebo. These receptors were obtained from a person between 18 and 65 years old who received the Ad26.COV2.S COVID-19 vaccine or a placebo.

The CDR3 DNA reads TGTGCCAGCACCTCAGGGGGGGATGGACCCCAGCATTTT. This sequence encodes CASTSGGDGPQHF. This chain joins TRBV7-9 and TRBJ1-5; 7 bases agree with TRBD1. The trim removed 7 bases at V and 10 bases at J, leaving 10 bases unmatched. This CDR3 spans 13 amino acids. Germline V gene lookup returns CDR1 SEHNR and CDR2 FQNEAQ (reference sequence).

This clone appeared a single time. The CDR3 sequence is CASSPGLAYNEQFF. In DNA, the CDR3 is TGTGCCAGCAGCCCCGGACTAGCTTACAATGAGCAGTTCTTC. V gene TRBV7-3 combines with J gene TRBJ2-1, with TRBD2 matching over 8 bases. The germline CDR1 and CDR2 sequences are SGHTA and FQGTGA. The V and J ends lost 5 bases and 4 bases, in that order; junction bases with no gene match: 4. The CDR3 is 14 residues long. Together with reference TRBV7-3 and TRBJ2-1, the CDR3 gives the full variable domain: GAGVSQTPSNKVTEKGKYVELRCDPISGHTALYWYRQSLGQGPEFLIYFQGTGAADDSGLPNDRFFAVRPEGSVSTLKIQRTERGDSAVYLCASSPGLAYNEQFFGPGTRLTVL.

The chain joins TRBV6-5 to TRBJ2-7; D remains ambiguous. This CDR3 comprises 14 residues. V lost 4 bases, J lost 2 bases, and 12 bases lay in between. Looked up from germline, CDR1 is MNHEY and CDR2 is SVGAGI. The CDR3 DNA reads TGTGCCAGCAGTTCCCGCCGCCGGGCCTACGAGCAGTACTTC. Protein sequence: CASSSRRRAYEQYF.

CDR3 protein: CASSLVTGGTDTQYF. CDR3 sequence (DNA): TGTGCCAGCAGTCTCGTGACAGGGGGCACAGATACGCAGTATTTT. The chain recombines TRBV28 with TRBJ2-3, with 8 bases fitting TRBD1. The CDR3 runs to 15 residues. The germline V gene has CDR1 MDHEN and CDR2 SYDVKM. Trimming took 5 bases from V and 1 from J; bases not matched to a gene: 5.

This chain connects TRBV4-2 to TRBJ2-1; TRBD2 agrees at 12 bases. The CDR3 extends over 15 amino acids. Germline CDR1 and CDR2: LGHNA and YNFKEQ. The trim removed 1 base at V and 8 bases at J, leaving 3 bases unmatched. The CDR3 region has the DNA TGTGCCAGCAGCCAAGGGACTAGCGGGGTTTATGAGCAGTTCTTC. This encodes CASSQGTSGVYEQFF.

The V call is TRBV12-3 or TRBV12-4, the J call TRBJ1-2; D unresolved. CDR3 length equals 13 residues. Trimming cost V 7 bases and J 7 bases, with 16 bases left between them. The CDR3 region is CASTDLTWGGYTF. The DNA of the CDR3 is TGTGCCAGCACCGACTTAACTTGGGGTGGCTACACCTTC.

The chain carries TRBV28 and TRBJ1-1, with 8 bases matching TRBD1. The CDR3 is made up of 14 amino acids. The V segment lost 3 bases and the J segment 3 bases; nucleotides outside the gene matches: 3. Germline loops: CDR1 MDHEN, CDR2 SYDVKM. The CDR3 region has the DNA TGTGCCAGCAGTTTGACAGGGGTAGACACTGAAGCTTTCTTT. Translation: CASSLTGVDTEAFF.

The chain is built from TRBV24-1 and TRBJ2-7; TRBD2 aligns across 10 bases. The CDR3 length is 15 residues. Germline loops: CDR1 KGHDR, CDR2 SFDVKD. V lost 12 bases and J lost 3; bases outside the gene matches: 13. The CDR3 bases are TGTGCCTCCGAGGGATGGGCTAGCGGGAGCTACGAGCAGTACTTC. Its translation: CASEGWASGSYEQYF.

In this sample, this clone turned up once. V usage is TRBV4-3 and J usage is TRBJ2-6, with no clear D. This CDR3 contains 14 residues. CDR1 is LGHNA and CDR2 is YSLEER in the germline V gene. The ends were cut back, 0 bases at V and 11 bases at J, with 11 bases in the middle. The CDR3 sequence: CASSQDSELDVLTF. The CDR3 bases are TGCGCCAGCAGCCAAGACTCGGAATTGGACGTCCTGACTTTC.

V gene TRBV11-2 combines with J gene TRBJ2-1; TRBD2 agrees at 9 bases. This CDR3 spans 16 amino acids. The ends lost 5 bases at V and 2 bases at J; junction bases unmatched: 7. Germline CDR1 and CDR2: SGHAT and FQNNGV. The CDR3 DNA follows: TGTGCCAGCAGCCACCCTCTAGCGGGAACCTACAATGAGCAGTTCTTC. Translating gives CASSHPLAGTYNEQFF.

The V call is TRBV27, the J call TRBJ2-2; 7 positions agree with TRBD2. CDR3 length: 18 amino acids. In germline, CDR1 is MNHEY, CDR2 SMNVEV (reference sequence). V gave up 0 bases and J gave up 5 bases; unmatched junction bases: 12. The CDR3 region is CASSLSKSGQGGTGELFF. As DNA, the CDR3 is TGTGCCAGCAGTTTATCGAAGTCGGGGCAGGGAGGGACCGGGGAGCTGTTTTTT.

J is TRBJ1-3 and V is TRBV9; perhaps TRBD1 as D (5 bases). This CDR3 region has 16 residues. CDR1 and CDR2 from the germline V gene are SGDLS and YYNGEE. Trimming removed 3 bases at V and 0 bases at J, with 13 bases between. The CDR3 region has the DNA TGTGCCAGCAGCGGAGGGACCCTCAGCTCTGGAAACACCATATATTTT. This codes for CASSGGTLSSGNTIYF. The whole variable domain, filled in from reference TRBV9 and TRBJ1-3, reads DSGVTQTPKHLITATGQRVTLRCSPRSGDLSVYWYQQSLDQGLQFLIQYYNGEERAKGNILERFSAQQFPDLHSELNLSSLELGDSALYFCASSGGTLSSGNTIYFGEGSWLTVV.

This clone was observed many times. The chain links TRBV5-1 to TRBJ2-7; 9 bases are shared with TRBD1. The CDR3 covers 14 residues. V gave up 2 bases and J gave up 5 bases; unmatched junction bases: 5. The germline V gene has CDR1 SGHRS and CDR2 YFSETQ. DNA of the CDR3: TGCGCCAGCAGCTTTTGGGGACAGGGTCACGAGCAGTACTTC. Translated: CASSFWGQGHEQYF.

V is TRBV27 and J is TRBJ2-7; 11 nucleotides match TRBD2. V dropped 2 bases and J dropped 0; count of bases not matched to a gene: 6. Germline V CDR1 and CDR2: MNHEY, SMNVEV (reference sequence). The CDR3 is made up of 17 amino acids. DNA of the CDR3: TGTGCCAGCAGTTTACTAATAGCGGGAGGGTACTCCTACGAGCAGTACTTC. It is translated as CASSLLIAGGYSYEQYF.

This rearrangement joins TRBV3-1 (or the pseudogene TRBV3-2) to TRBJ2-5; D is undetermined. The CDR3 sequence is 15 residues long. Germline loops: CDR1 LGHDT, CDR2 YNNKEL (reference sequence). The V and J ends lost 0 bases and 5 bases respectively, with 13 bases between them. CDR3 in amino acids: CASSQELDGLETQYF. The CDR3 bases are TGTGCCAGCAGCCAAGAACTTGATGGGTTGGAGACCCAGTACTTC.

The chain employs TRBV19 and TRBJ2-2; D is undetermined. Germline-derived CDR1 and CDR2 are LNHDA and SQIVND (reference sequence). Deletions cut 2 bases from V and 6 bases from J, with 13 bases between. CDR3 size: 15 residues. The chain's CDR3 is CASSIRLGYAGELFF. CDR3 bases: TGTGCCAGTAGTATAAGGCTAGGGTACGCCGGGGAGCTGTTTTTT.

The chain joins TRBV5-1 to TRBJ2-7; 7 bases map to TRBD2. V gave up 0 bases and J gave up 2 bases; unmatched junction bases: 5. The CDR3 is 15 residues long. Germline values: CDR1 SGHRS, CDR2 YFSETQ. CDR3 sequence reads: CASSLGTSLPYEQYF. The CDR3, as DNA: TGCGCCAGCAGCTTGGGGACTAGTCTTCCCTACGAGCAGTACTTC.

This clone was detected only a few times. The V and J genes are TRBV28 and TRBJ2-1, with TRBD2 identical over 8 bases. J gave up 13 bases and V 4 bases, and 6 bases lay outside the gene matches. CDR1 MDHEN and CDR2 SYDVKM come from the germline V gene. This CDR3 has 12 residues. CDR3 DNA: TGTGCCAGCAGTTCGAGTAGCGGGATCCAGTTCTTC. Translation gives CASSSSSGIQFF.

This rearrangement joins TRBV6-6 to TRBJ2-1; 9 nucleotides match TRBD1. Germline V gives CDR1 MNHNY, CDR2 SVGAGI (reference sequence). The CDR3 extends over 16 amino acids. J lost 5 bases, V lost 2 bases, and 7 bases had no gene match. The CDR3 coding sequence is TGTGCCAGCAGTTACCCACTTGGGACAGGGCACAATGAGCAGTTCTTC. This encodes CASSYPLGTGHNEQFF.

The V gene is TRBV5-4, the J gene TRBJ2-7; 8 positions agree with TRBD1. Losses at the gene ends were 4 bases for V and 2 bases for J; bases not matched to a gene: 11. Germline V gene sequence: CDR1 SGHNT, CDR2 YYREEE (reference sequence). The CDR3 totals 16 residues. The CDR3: CASSAGDRGYAYEQYF. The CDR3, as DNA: TGTGCCAGCAGCGCGGGCGACAGGGGATACGCCTACGAGCAGTACTTC.

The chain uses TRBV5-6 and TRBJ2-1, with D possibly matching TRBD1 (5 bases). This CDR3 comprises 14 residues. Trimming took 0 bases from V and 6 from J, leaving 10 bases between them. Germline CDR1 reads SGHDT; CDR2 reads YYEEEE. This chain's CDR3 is CASSLVRASNEQFF. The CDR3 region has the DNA TGTGCCAGCAGCTTGGTCAGGGCTAGCAATGAGCAGTTCTTC.

DNA of the CDR3: TGTGCCAGTAGTATGCAAAGGATGCATGGCTACACCTTC. As protein: CASSMQRMHGYTF. V and J are TRBV19 and TRBJ1-2, with unresolved D. The CDR3 runs to 13 residues. Trimming stripped 3 bases from V and 6 bases from J, with 11 bases between. Looked up from germline, CDR1 is LNHDA and CDR2 is SQIVND (reference sequence).

CDR3 amino acids: CASSRGTGDGNQPQHF. CDR3 DNA: TGTGCCAGCAGCCGGGGGACAGGGGACGGCAATCAGCCCCAGCATTTT. J is TRBJ1-5 and V is TRBV28; TRBD1 aligns across 10 bases. CDR3 length: 16 residues. Germline loops: CDR1 MDHEN, CDR2 SYDVKM. Losses at the gene ends were 6 bases for V and 2 bases for J; bases not matched to a gene: 7.

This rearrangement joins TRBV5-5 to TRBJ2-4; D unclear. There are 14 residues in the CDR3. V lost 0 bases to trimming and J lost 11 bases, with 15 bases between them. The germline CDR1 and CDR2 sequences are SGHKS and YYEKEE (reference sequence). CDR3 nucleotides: TGTGCCAGCAGCTTGGAGCTAGATTTAGGATTTCAGTACTTC. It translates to CASSLELDLGFQYF.

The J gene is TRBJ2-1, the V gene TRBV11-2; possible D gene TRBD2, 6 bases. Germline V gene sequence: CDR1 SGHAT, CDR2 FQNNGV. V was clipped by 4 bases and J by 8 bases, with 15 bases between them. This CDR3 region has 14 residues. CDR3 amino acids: CASSSRWGVHEQFF. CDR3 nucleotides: TGTGCCAGCAGCTCGAGATGGGGGGTTCATGAGCAGTTCTTC.